The 22 T cell receptor beta chains in this list originate from one sample, sequenced in a study of long-term antiretroviral therapy in people with HIV. This was the immunoSEQ v3.0 assay at survey level. Assay: immunoSEQ multiplex PCR; the TCRdb copy retains only in-frame clones and omits some. There are 20,000 to 30,000 clones in the sample; approximately 87% occur only once, and 8.8% lies in the top ten. Here the sequenced sample was unsorted PBMCs, taken about 5 years after starting antiretroviral therapy. The source is a man aged 40-49 years with HIV.

The J gene is TRBJ2-7, the V gene TRBV10-3; 8 bases match TRBD1. Germline CDR1 is ENHRY and CDR2 is SYGVKD. The CDR3 is 14 amino acids. The ends lost 4 bases at V and 7 bases at J; junction bases unmatched: 9. The CDR3 sequence is CAISGQGTIGEQYF. As DNA, the CDR3 is TGTGCCATCAGTGGACAGGGGACCATTGGAGAGCAGTACTTC.

The J gene is TRBJ1-5, the V gene TRBV27; 7 bases line up with TRBD1. This CDR3 has 15 amino acids. CDR1 is MNHEY and CDR2 is SMNVEV in the germline V gene (reference sequence). The V gene end was trimmed by 6 bases and the J gene end by 0 bases; junction bases not matched to a gene: 5. The CDR3 spells CASRIGTDSNQPQHF. CDR3 nucleotides: TGTGCCAGCAGGATAGGGACAGATAGCAATCAGCCCCAGCATTTT.

This rearrangement joins TRBV18 to TRBJ2-3; D ambiguous. The CDR3 extends over 17 amino acids. Germline V gives CDR1 KGHSH, CDR2 LQKENI. V shed 1 base and J shed 6 bases, with 20 bases lying between them. The CDR3 DNA is TGTGCCAGCTCACCACTAGTCGCGGTGGGCCGTGGCGATACGCAGTATTTT. The encoded protein is CASSPLVAVGRGDTQYF.

CDR3: CASSQDGWFHEQYF. In DNA, the CDR3 is TGTGCCAGCAGCCAAGATGGTTGGTTCCACGAGCAGTACTTC. The chain uses TRBV14 and TRBJ2-7, with D uncertain. Trimming stripped 0 bases from V and 5 bases from J, with 11 bases between. The germline gives CDR1 SGHDN, CDR2 FVKESK. The CDR3 sequence is 14 residues long.

The rearrangement links TRBV7-8 to TRBJ1-2; D is unresolved. V was pared by 1 base and J by 6 bases, with 9 bases between. Per germline, CDR1 SGHVS and CDR2 FQNEAQ. The CDR3 is made up of 13 amino acids. CDR3 amino acids: CASSLGVRNGYTF. In DNA form, the CDR3 reads TGTGCCAGCAGCTTAGGGGTCAGGAATGGCTACACCTTC.

This rearrangement joins TRBV5-4 to TRBJ2-7; the match to TRBD2 covers 8 bases. The CDR3 contains 18 residues. The V gene's germline CDR1 is SGHNT and CDR2 YYREEE (reference sequence). The V and J ends lost 0 bases and 0 bases, in that order; junction bases with no gene match: 11. The CDR3, as DNA: TGTGCCAGCAGCTTGGGAGCAGCGGGGGCAGTAGACTCCTACGAGCAGTACTTC. Translating gives CASSLGAAGAVDSYEQYF.

This clone was observed a handful of times. The V call is TRBV25-1, the J call TRBJ2-7, with D hard to call. V lost 1 base to trimming and J lost 12 bases, with 10 bases between them. The germline gives CDR1 MGHDK, CDR2 SYGVNS. The CDR3 is 11 residues long. The CDR3 coding sequence is TGTGCCAGCAGTGAATCGGCAGGCTGGTACTTC. This codes for CASSESAGWYF.

The chain couples TRBV10-1 to TRBJ2-1, with D possibly being TRBD1 or TRBD2 (5 bases each). Looked up from germline, CDR1 is WNHNN and CDR2 is SYGVQD (reference sequence). This CDR3 is 16 amino acids long. Trimming removed 4 bases from V and 8 bases from J, with 21 bases in between. The DNA of the CDR3 is TGCGCCAGCAGTGTACTAGACAGTCCCCTGAGCCATGAGCAGTTCTTC. Translating it yields CASSVLDSPLSHEQFF.

The CDR3 protein is CASSESTIDSPKSNEQFF. The DNA for the CDR3 is TGCGCCAGCAGTGAGTCCACGATTGACTCCCCGAAAAGTAATGAGCAGTTCTTC. The V gene is TRBV10-1, the J gene TRBJ2-1; D is ambiguous. Germline assignment: CDR1 WNHNN and CDR2 SYGVQD (reference sequence). CDR3 length equals 18 residues. Trimming shortened V by 0 bases and J by 7 bases, and 22 bases separated the two germline ends.

This chain joins TRBV7-9 and TRBJ2-7; D remains unclear. Germline V lookup: CDR1 SEHNR, CDR2 FQNEAQ (reference sequence). This CDR3 contains 13 residues. V lost 6 bases to trimming and J lost 3 bases, with 12 bases between them. The CDR3 region is CASSAGSSYEQYF. The CDR3 nucleotides read TGTGCCAGCAGTGCCGGTAGCAGCTACGAGCAGTACTTC.

The V gene is TRBV19, the J gene TRBJ1-3, with D unclear. The germline V gene encodes CDR1 LNHDA and CDR2 SQIVND (reference sequence). Between the trimmed V and J ends, which lost 3 bases and 2 bases, there was a span of 5 bases. The CDR3 contains 13 residues. The CDR3 region has the DNA TGTGCCAGTAGTATCTACACTGGAAACACCATATATTTT. Protein: CASSIYTGNTIYF.

This chain connects TRBV29-1 to TRBJ2-6, with TRBD2 matching over 8 bases. Germline-derived CDR1 and CDR2 are SQVTM and ANQGSEA. This CDR3 has 16 residues. The V and J ends lost 1 base and 3 bases, in that order; junction bases with no gene match: 5. The CDR3 nucleotides are TGCAGCGTTGAAGTTTCGGGGGGGATTGGGGCCAACGTCCTGACTTTC. This translates into CSVEVSGGIGANVLTF.

V usage is TRBV27 and J usage is TRBJ2-1; possibly TRBD2 for D (5 bases). The V end lost 3 bases, the J end lost 9 bases, and 9 bases lay between the germline ends. The CDR3 spans 12 residues. Germline V lookup: CDR1 MNHEY, CDR2 SMNVEV (reference sequence). CDR3 sequence reads: CASSLPGFEQFF. The CDR3 coding sequence is TGTGCCAGCAGTTTGCCGGGATTTGAGCAGTTCTTC.

Notes on this clone: An end of the junction differs from the germline gene, which may be a read error. The chain combines TRBV4-3 with TRBJ1-3; no clear D gene. Per the germline V gene, CDR1 is LGHNA and CDR2 is YSLEER. CDR3 size: 14 residues. The CDR3 region is CASSQDYSGNTIYF. DNA of the CDR3: TGCGCCAGCAGTCAAGATTACTCTGGAAACACCATATATTTT.

The chain carries TRBV18 and TRBJ2-7; possible D gene TRBD1, 6 bases. Trimming took 4 bases from V and 0 from J, leaving 10 bases between them. The CDR3 has 14 amino acids. Germline V gives CDR1 KGHSH, CDR2 LQKENI. For the CDR3, the DNA is TGTGCCAGCTCACGGAACAGGGCCTCCTACGAGCAGTACTTC. It yields the protein CASSRNRASYEQYF.

The chain has TRBV6-1 and TRBJ2-7; D gene uncertain. CDR1 is MNHNS and CDR2 is SASEGT in the germline V gene. V was shortened by 10 bases and J by 3 bases, with 10 bases between the two germline ends. CDR3 length equals 11 residues. The CDR3 coding sequence is TGTGCCATCGGTTGGGGCTACGAGCAGTACTTC. The encoded protein is CAIGWGYEQYF.

This chain links TRBV5-6 with TRBJ1-2; 7 positions agree with TRBD1. Losses at the gene ends were 2 bases for V and 5 bases for J; bases not matched to a gene: 9. The CDR3 loop spans 15 amino acids. CDR1 and CDR2 from the germline V gene are SGHDT and YYEEEE. CDR3 DNA sequence: TGTGCCAGCAGCTTAGGGGCGGGGACAGTTTATGGCTACACCTTC. Its protein is CASSLGAGTVYGYTF. Full variable domain (missing parts from reference TRBV5-6 and TRBJ1-2): DAGVTQSPTHLIKTRGQQVTLRCSPKSGHDTVSWYQQALGQGPQFIFQYYEEEERQRGNFPDRFSGHQFPNYSSELNVNALLLGDSALYLCASSLGAGTVYGYTFGSGTRLTVV.

V gene TRBV15 combines with J gene TRBJ2-7, with D perhaps assigned TRBD1 or TRBD2 (5 bases each). V lost 5 bases and J 6 bases, leaving 11 bases between the germline ends. CDR1 and CDR2 (germline): LNHNV, YYDKDF (reference sequence). The length of the CDR3 is 12 residues. CDR3 in DNA: TGTGCCACCAGCTGGTTGGGGGTCGAGCAGTACTTC. It specifies CATSWLGVEQYF.

The V call is TRBV7-9, the J call TRBJ1-1; D is undetermined. V shed 5 bases and J shed 4 bases, with 17 bases lying between them. Germline CDR1 is SEHNR and CDR2 is FQNEAQ (reference sequence). This CDR3 has 15 residues. Written as DNA, the CDR3 is TGTGCCAGCAGCCCCCCGTCCGCAGGCAGCACTGAAGCTTTCTTT. Amino acid sequence: CASSPPSAGSTEAFF. Combining the CDR3 with reference TRBV7-9 and TRBJ1-1 gives the whole variable domain DTGVSQNPRHKITKRGQNVTFRCDPISEHNRLYWYRQTLGQGPEFLTYFQNEAQLEKSRLLSDRFSAERPKGSFSTLEIQRTEQGDSAMYLCASSPPSAGSTEAFFGQGTRLTVV.

The rearrangement uses TRBV25-1 and TRBJ2-3; TRBD1 matches 9 bases. Germline CDR1 and CDR2: MGHDK and SYGVNS. The CDR3 is made up of 16 amino acids. The V segment lost 1 base and the J segment 3 bases; nucleotides outside the gene matches: 5. CDR3 residues: CASSELGTGTTDTQYF. CDR3 coding DNA: TGTGCCAGCAGTGAATTGGGGACAGGGACGACAGATACGCAGTATTTT.

This sequence joins TRBV10-3 and TRBJ2-7; unclear D gene. Germline values: CDR1 ENHRY, CDR2 SYGVKD. Trimming took off 3 bases at V and 0 bases at J, with 6 bases between the two ends. CDR3 length: 13 amino acids. CDR3 sequence: CAISDGVSYEQYF. Written as DNA, the CDR3 is TGTGCCATCAGTGACGGAGTCTCCTACGAGCAGTACTTC.

The J gene is TRBJ2-5, the V gene TRBV14, with D unresolved. Per germline, CDR1 SGHDN and CDR2 FVKESK. The CDR3 runs to 14 residues. The V and J ends lost 0 bases and 7 bases respectively, with 12 bases between them. This CDR3 reads CASSQDSVMWTQYF. The CDR3 DNA reads as TGTGCCAGCAGCCAAGATTCTGTAATGTGGACCCAGTACTTC.